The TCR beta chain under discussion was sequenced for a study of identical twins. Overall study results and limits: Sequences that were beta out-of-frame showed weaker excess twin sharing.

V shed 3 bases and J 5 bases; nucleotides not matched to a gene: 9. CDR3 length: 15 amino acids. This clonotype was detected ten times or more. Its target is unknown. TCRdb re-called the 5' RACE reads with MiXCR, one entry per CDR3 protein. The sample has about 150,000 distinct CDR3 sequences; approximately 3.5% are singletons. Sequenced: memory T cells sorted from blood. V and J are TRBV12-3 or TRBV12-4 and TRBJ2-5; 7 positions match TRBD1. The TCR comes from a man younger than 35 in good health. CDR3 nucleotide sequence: TGTGCCAGCAGTTTCTCAAGGGGGCGCGGGGAGACCCAGTACTTC. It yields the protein CASSFSRGRGETQYF.